What follows describes a single T cell receptor (beta chain). The antigen remains unidentified. Repertoires were generated with immunoSEQ multiplex PCR, while TCRdb's copy carries only in-frame clones and drops some. The sample has around 170,000 clones, just over 85% seen once. The data stem from a study of T cell responses to AZD1222 COVID-19 vaccine. General observations from the study: Rises in breadth and depth of Spike-specific TCRs came after two AZD1222 doses. Unmutated variant regions are reportedly the target of nearly half of TCRs that are spike-specific. Scientists sampled the repertoires only once the peak T cell response had passed.

Deletions cut 3 bases from V and 6 bases from J, with 17 bases between. The CDR3 is made up of 15 amino acids. Germline V gene data show CDR1 as GTSNPN and CDR2 as SVGIG (reference sequence). The TCR was taken from an adult who received the AZD1222 COVID-19 vaccine. The J gene is TRBJ2-2, the V gene TRBV30; TRBD1 is a possible D gene (6 bases). Sequenced here: peripheral blood, sampled 28 days after the second AZD1222 dose. The CDR3 spells CAWRGGTGFPGELFF. The CDR3, as DNA: TGTGCCTGGAGAGGAGGTACAGGGTTCCCCGGGGAGCTGTTTTTT. The whole variable domain, remainder taken from reference TRBV30 and TRBJ2-2, is SQTIHQWPATLVQPVGSPLSLECTVEGTSNPNLYWYRQAAGRGLQLLFYSVGIGQISSEVPQNLSASRPQDRQFILSSKKLLLSDSGFYLCAWRGGTGFPGELFFGEGSRLTVL.